The clone carrying this TCR beta chain was seen only a few times. What it recognizes is unknown. The entry originates in a study of response to subunit inactivated influenza vaccine. TCRdb itself ran the RT-PCR reads through MiXCR, one entry per CDR3 protein. This table holds about 580,000 distinct CDR3 sequences, about 14% found once. V gave up 11 bases and J gave up 1 base, with 14 bases separating them. There are 14 residues in the CDR3. CDR1 is MNHEY, CDR2 SMNVEV, per germline (reference sequence). The study's findings and limits: The study's authors posited that every seasonal influenza vaccination enlists few new T cells.

The sequence was collected from a middle-aged man who received an inactivated influenza vaccine. The chain links TRBV27 to TRBJ2-2; D could derive from TRBD1 or TRBD2 (5 bases each). This specimen consisted of PBMCs from blood, obtained approximately 12 days after vaccination. The CDR3 spells CAVRRGENTGELFF. DNA of the CDR3: TGTGCCGTCCGGAGAGGGGAGAACACCGGGGAGCTGTTTTTT.